This TCR beta chain comes out of a study of cytomegalovirus exposure and HLA in healthy donors. The PCR used 60 Vbeta and 13 Jbeta primers. TCRdb's table, derived via immunoSEQ multiplex PCR, lists solely in-frame clones and lacks some. Of about 77,000 clones listed, approximately 80% are singletons. Study conclusions and caveats: Most TCR sequences proved rare, with some public TCRs found in many donors.

Germline V gives CDR1 MDHEN, CDR2 SYDVKM. CDR3 length: 17 residues. The trim removed 6 bases at V and 5 bases at J, leaving 14 bases unmatched. With respect to this clone: Its antigen remains unknown.

This TCR derives from a man aged 40-49 years in good health and CMV-seronegative. The chain links TRBV28 to TRBJ1-5; TRBD1 agrees at 9 bases. Sequencing input: PBMCs. The CDR3 reads CASRNTGGEGGHQPQHF. Here the CDR3 DNA reads TGTGCCAGCAGGAACACAGGGGGCGAAGGGGGTCATCAGCCCCAGCATTTT. Full variable domain (rest looked up from reference TRBV28 and TRBJ1-5): DVKVTQSSRYLVKRTGEKVFLECVQDMDHENMFWYRQDPGLGLRLIYFSYDVKMKEKGDIPEGYSVSREKKERFSLILESASTNQTSMYLCASRNTGGEGGHQPQHFGDGTRLSIL.